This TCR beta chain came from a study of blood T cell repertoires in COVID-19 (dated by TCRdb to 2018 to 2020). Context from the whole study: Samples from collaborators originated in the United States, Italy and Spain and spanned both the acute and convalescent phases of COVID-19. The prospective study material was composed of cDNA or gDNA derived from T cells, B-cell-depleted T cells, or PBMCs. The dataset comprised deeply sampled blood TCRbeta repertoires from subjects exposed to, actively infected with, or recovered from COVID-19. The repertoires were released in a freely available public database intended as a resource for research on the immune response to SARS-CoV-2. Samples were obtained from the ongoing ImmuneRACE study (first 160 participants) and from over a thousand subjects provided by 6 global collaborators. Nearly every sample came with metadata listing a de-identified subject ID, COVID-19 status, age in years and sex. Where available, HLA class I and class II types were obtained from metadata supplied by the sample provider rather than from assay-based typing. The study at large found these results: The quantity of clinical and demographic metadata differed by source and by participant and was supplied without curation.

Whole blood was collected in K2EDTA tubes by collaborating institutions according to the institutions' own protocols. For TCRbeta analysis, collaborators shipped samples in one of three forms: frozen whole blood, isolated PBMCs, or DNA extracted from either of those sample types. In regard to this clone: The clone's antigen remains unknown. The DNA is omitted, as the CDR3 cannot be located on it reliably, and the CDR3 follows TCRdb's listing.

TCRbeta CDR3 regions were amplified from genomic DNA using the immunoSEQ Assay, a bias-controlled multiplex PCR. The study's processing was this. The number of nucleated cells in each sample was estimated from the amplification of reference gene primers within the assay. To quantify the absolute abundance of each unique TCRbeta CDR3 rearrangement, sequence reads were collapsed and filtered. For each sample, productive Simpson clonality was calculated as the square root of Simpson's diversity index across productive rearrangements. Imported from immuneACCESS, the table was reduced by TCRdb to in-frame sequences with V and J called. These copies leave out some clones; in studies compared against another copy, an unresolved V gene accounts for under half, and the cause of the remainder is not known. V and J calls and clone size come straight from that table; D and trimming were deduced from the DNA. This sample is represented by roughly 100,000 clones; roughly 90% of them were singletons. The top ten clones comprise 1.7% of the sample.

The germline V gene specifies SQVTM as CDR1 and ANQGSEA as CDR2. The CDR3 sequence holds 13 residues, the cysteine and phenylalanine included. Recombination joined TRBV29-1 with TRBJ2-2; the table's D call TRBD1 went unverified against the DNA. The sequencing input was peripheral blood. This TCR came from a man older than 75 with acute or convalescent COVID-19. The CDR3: CSVQVSPTGELFF.